This TCR beta chain is drawn from a study of blood T cell repertoires in COVID-19. As processed by the authors: Scientists estimated how many nucleated cells there were by amplifying reference gene primers. TCRdb's table, derived via immunoSEQ multiplex PCR, lists solely in-frame clones and lacks some. The D gene and trimming were derived from the DNA, and the V and J assignments and clone size from that table. Here the sample spans more than 350,000 clones, 88% being singletons. A PCR-confirmed or clinician-diagnosed COVID-19 case had contacted exposed participants within 2 weeks of entry. Germline assignment: CDR1 SNHLY and CDR2 FYNNEI. Between the trimmed V and J ends, which lost 11 bases and 4 bases, there was a span of 20 bases. CDR3 size: 14 residues.

Sequences were obtained from PBMCs or T cells enriched from blood (not recorded which). This receptor was identified in a woman aged 18 to 35 who had been exposed to COVID-19. The chain recombines TRBV2 with TRBJ1-1; D remains ambiguous. The CDR3 loop is CAASDEGSVTEAFF. The CDR3 DNA reads TGTGCCGCGTCGGATGAGGGATCGGTCACTGAAGCTTTCTTT.